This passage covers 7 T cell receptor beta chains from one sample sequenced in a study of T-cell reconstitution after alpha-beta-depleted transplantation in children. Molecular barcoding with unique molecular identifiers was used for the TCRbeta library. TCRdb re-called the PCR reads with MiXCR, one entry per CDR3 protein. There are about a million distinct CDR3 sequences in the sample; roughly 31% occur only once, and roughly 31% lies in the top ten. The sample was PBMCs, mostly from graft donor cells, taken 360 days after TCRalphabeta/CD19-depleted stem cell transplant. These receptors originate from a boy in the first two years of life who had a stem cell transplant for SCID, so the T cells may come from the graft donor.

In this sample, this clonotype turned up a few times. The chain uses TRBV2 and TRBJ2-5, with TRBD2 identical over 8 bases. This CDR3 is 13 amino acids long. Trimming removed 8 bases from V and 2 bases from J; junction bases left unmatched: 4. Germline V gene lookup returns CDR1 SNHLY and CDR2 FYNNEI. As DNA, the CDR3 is TGTGCCAGCGGGTTAGCGGGACAAGAGACCCAGTACTTC. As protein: CASGLAGQETQYF.

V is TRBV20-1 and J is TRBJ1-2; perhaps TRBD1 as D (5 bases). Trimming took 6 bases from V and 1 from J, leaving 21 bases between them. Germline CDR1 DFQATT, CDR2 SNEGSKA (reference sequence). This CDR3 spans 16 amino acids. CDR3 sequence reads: CSAVQRTPGGNYGYTF. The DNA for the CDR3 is TGCAGTGCAGTACAAAGGACACCGGGGGGTAACTATGGCTACACCTTC.

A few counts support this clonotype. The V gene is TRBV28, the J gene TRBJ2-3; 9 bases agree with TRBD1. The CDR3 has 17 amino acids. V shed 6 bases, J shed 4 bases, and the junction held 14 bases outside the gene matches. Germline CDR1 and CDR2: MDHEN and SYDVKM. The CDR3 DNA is TGTGCCAGCAGCCCATTCCGTAGGACAGGGGTCCCAGATACGCAGTATTTT. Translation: CASSPFRRTGVPDTQYF.

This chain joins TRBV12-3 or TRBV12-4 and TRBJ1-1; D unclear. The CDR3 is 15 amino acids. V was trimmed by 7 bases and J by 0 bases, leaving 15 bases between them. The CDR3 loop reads CASTLGANLNTEAFF. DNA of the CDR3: TGTGCCAGCACCCTCGGAGCCAACTTGAACACTGAAGCTTTCTTT.

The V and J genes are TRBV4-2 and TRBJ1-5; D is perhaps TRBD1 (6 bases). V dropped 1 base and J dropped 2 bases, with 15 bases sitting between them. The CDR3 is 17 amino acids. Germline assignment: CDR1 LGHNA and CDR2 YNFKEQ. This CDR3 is CASSQGGGESGNQPQHF. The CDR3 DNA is TGTGCCAGCAGCCAAGGAGGGGGGGAGTCTGGCAATCAGCCCCAGCATTTT.

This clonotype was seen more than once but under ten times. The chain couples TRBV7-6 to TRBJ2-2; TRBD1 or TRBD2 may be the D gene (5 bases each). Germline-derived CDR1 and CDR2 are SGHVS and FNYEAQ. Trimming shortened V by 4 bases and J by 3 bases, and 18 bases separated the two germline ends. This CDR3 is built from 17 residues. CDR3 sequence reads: CASSWEGAGVDTGELFF. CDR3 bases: TGTGCCAGCAGCTGGGAAGGGGCGGGCGTTGACACCGGGGAGCTGTTTTTT.

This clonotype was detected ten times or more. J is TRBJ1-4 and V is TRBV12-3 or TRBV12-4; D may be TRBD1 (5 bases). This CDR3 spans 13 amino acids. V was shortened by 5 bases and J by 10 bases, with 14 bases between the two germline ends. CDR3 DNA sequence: TGTGCCAGCAGTCCCGGCGCGGGGCGAAAACTGTTTTTT. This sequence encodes CASSPGAGRKLFF.